The 17 T cell receptor beta chains below all came from one sample that was sequenced in a study of blood T cell repertoires in COVID-19. The protocol was immunoSEQ multiplex PCR, while the TCRdb copy is restricted to in-frame clones and leaves out a portion. The table records approximately 500,000 clones, approximately 92% of them present only once. Sequencing was performed on peripheral blood. These receptors were collected from a man between 18 and 35 years old with COVID-19, enrolled during active disease.

The chain is built from TRBV30 and TRBJ2-5; a weak D match, TRBD2 (6 bases). This CDR3 is 14 amino acids long. Trimming pared 0 bases from V and 6 bases from J, leaving 14 bases between. Per the germline V gene, CDR1 is GTSNPN and CDR2 is SVGIG (reference sequence). The CDR3 is CAWSVGGSPKTQYF. In DNA form, the CDR3 reads TGTGCCTGGAGTGTAGGAGGGTCCCCAAAGACCCAGTACTTC.

The V call is TRBV5-6, the J call TRBJ1-4; perhaps TRBD1 as D (5 bases). Germline values: CDR1 SGHDT, CDR2 YYEEEE. V was clipped by 4 bases and J by 1 base, with 11 bases between them. The CDR3 spans 15 residues. The CDR3 here is CASSPRGETNEKLFF. The CDR3, as DNA: TGTGCCAGCAGCCCCCGGGGGGAAACTAATGAAAAACTGTTTTTT.

V and J are TRBV30 and TRBJ1-2, with 7 bases aligning to TRBD1. Trimming cost V 4 bases and J 4 bases; bases outside gene matches: 9. The CDR3 has 14 residues. The germline gives CDR1 GTSNPN, CDR2 SVGIG (reference sequence). The CDR3 here is CAWTTQGVPYGYTF. The CDR3 nucleotides are TGTGCCTGGACGACCCAGGGGGTCCCCTATGGCTACACCTTC.

The chain uses TRBV7-8 and TRBJ1-4, with D perhaps TRBD1 (5 bases). With 0 bases removed from V and 8 bases from J, the gap between germline ends came to 16 bases. This CDR3 is built from 16 residues. Germline V gives CDR1 SGHVS, CDR2 FQNEAQ. The CDR3 DNA follows: TGTGCCAGCAGCTTAGCGCTACGGGGCGGGGGAGAAAAACTGTTTTTT. Translation gives CASSLALRGGGEKLFF.

The gene calls are TRBV19 and TRBJ2-7, with 9 nucleotides matching TRBD1. V lost 5 bases, J lost 4 bases, and 9 bases stayed unmatched. The CDR3 loop spans 15 amino acids. In germline, CDR1 is LNHDA, CDR2 SQIVND (reference sequence). The CDR3 loop is CASSLGQGQRYEQYF. For the CDR3, the DNA is TGTGCCAGTAGTCTTGGACAGGGGCAAAGATACGAGCAGTACTTC.

V usage is TRBV3-1 (or the pseudogene TRBV3-2) and J usage is TRBJ1-2; a possible D gene is TRBD1 (5 bases). Looked up from germline, CDR1 is LGHDT and CDR2 is YNNKEL (reference sequence). V gave up 1 base and J gave up 7 bases, with 7 bases separating them. This CDR3 spans 12 amino acids. The CDR3 bases are TGTGCCAGCAGCCAAGGTACAGGTGGCTACACCTTC. Protein: CASSQGTGGYTF.

This chain joins TRBV5-4 and TRBJ2-2; 10 positions agree with TRBD2. The CDR3 runs 16 residues. Trimming cost V 4 bases and J 4 bases; bases outside gene matches: 7. CDR1 and CDR2 from the germline V gene are SGHNT and YYREEE (reference sequence). CDR3 region: CASSPRTSGPTGELFF. DNA for the CDR3: TGTGCCAGCAGCCCGCGGACTAGCGGCCCCACCGGGGAGCTGTTTTTT.

The rearrangement uses TRBV7-8 and TRBJ1-4; 7 bases map to TRBD1. The V segment lost 5 bases and the J segment 5 bases; nucleotides outside the gene matches: 8. This CDR3 has 15 residues. Germline CDR1 reads SGHVS; CDR2 reads FQNEAQ. The CDR3 nucleotides read TGTGCCAGCAGCGCATACAGGGGAAGCAATGAAAAACTGTTTTTT. This gives the protein CASSAYRGSNEKLFF.

This chain joins TRBV10-3 and TRBJ1-1; D is uncertain. Germline V gives CDR1 ENHRY, CDR2 SYGVKD. The CDR3 runs to 13 residues. Trimming left V 4 bases short and J 6 bases short, with 12 bases between. CDR3 nucleotide sequence: TGTGCCATCAGTGGCGGGGTTGGGGCTGAAGCTTTCTTT. It translates to CAISGGVGAEAFF.

This clone was detected only once. V gene TRBV3-1 (or the pseudogene TRBV3-2) combines with J gene TRBJ2-7, with 9 bases matching TRBD1. The V segment lost 1 base and the J segment 5 bases; nucleotides outside the gene matches: 6. Germline values: CDR1 LGHDT, CDR2 YNNKEL (reference sequence). The CDR3 is 15 residues long. CDR3 nucleotides: TGTGCCAGCAGCCAAGTTGACAGGGGGTTTCACGAGCAGTACTTC. Amino acid sequence: CASSQVDRGFHEQYF.

This clone is a singleton in its sample. V and J are TRBV5-1 and TRBJ2-2; 8 bases line up with TRBD1. Germline values: CDR1 SGHRS, CDR2 YFSETQ. V trimming: 4 bases; J trimming: 6 bases; junction bases outside the gene matches: 14. This CDR3 comprises 17 residues. As DNA, the CDR3 is TGCGCCAGCAGCACCGCTCAGGGGGCTGGAGGGGCCGGGGAGCTGTTTTTT. Amino acid sequence: CASSTAQGAGGAGELFF.

The chain uses TRBV7-6 and TRBJ2-7; D is possibly TRBD1 (6 bases). Between the trimmed V and J ends, which lost 1 base and 0 bases, there was a span of 13 bases. The length of the CDR3 is 16 residues. The V gene's germline CDR1 is SGHVS and CDR2 FNYEAQ. The CDR3, as DNA: TGTGCCAGCAGCTTAGGAGGCACAGGGACCTCCTACGAGCAGTACTTC. Its protein product is CASSLGGTGTSYEQYF.

V usage is TRBV3-1 (or the pseudogene TRBV3-2) and J usage is TRBJ2-7; the D gene is possibly TRBD2 (6 bases). CDR3 length: 16 amino acids. Germline CDR1 and CDR2: LGHDT and YNNKEL (reference sequence). V dropped 4 bases and J dropped 4 bases, with 20 bases sitting between them. CDR3 sequence: CASSPPGGASSYEQYF. CDR3 sequence (DNA): TGTGCCAGCAGCCCCCCCGGCGGGGCCTCGTCATACGAGCAGTACTTC.

The chain links TRBV21-1 to TRBJ1-2; the table's D call, TRBD1, was not checked against the DNA. TRBV21-1 is listed as a pseudogene. The CDR3 loop spans 15 amino acids. CDR3 sequence reads: CASSKGRDRLYGYTF. In DNA, the CDR3 is TGTGCCAGCAGCAAAGGCCGGGACAGACTCTATGGCTACACCTTC.

The chain uses TRBV15 and TRBJ1-1; tentatively, D is TRBD1 (6 bases). The CDR3 has 16 amino acids. With 0 bases removed from V and 1 base from J, the gap between germline ends came to 12 bases. CDR1 is LNHNV, CDR2 YYDKDF, per germline (reference sequence). CDR3: CATSRDLGGANTEAFF. The DNA for the CDR3 is TGTGCCACCAGCAGAGATCTCGGGGGGGCGAACACTGAAGCTTTCTTT.

This sequence joins TRBV3-1 (or the pseudogene TRBV3-2) and TRBJ2-7; TRBD2 agrees at 9 bases. The CDR3 has 17 residues. Unmatched junction bases numbered 7, after V lost 1 base and J lost 0 bases. CDR1 is LGHDT, CDR2 YNNKEL, per germline (reference sequence). CDR3 region: CASSQGRLAGHSYEQYF. The CDR3, as DNA: TGTGCCAGCAGCCAAGGTCGGCTAGCGGGGCACTCCTACGAGCAGTACTTC.

This clone was seen a few times. The rearrangement uses TRBV11-3 and TRBJ2-7; 8 positions agree with TRBD2. The CDR3 is made up of 14 amino acids. Germline CDR1 SGHNT, CDR2 YENEEA. The trim removed 4 bases at V and 3 bases at J, leaving 5 bases unmatched. Here the CDR3 reads CASSSGGGIYEQYF. The CDR3 nucleotides read TGTGCCAGCAGCTCCGGGGGGGGTATCTACGAGCAGTACTTC.